Each of the 7 T cell receptor beta chains below was sequenced from the same sample in a study of T cells in Graves' hyperthyroidism and ophthalmopathy. RNA transcripts were the template for amplifying TCR beta CDR3 regions. Using the HTBI primer set, a first-round RT-PCR was run on the TCR CDR3. MiXCR, applied by TCRdb to the multiplex PCR reads, yields one record per CDR3 protein. The sample has about 640,000 distinct CDR3 sequences; 20% to 25% are singletons. Sample: blood. The receptors come from a man aged 25-45 years with Graves' ophthalmopathy.

The sample holds many counts of this clonotype. This chain links TRBV28 with TRBJ1-4, with D perhaps matching TRBD1 (6 bases). V lost 8 bases and J lost 7, with 11 bases in between. The CDR3 spans 12 residues. The V gene's germline CDR1 is MDHEN and CDR2 SYDVKM. The chain's CDR3 is CASGGHLEKLFF. Here the CDR3 DNA reads TGTGCCAGCGGGGGACATCTTGAAAAACTGTTTTTT.

The chain carries TRBV20-1 and TRBJ2-3; 10 nucleotides line up with TRBD2. The germline V gene has CDR1 DFQATT and CDR2 SNEGSKA (reference sequence). J was trimmed by 2 bases and V by 8 bases; bases with no gene match: 10. This CDR3 has 15 residues. The CDR3 sequence: CSLLGLAGDTDTQYF. The CDR3 nucleotides are TGCAGTCTTCTGGGGCTAGCGGGAGACACAGATACGCAGTATTTT.

This clonotype was found many times. The chain carries TRBV11-3 and TRBJ2-1; D is tentatively TRBD1 or TRBD2 (5 bases each). Germline-derived CDR1 and CDR2 are SGHNT and YENEEA. Between the trimmed V and J ends, which lost 5 bases and 10 bases, there was a span of 15 bases. The CDR3 length is 13 residues. The CDR3 DNA is TGTGCCAGCAGCCGAAATCAAAGGGACGAGCAGTTCTTC. It encodes CASSRNQRDEQFF.

The chain joins TRBV27 to TRBJ2-1; 8 bases are a match to TRBD2. Germline-derived CDR1 and CDR2 are MNHEY and SMNVEV (reference sequence). The CDR3 is 15 residues long. J gave up 2 bases and V 6 bases, and 6 bases lay outside the gene matches. CDR3 region: CASRIAGNPYNEQFF. In DNA form, the CDR3 reads TGTGCCAGCAGAATAGCGGGAAATCCCTACAATGAGCAGTTCTTC.

Ten or more counts support this clonotype. The gene calls are TRBV30 and TRBJ1-4, with D tentatively TRBD1 (6 bases). The CDR3 has 17 amino acids. From germline, CDR1 is GTSNPN and CDR2 SVGIG (reference sequence). Deletions cut 0 bases from V and 0 bases from J, with 14 bases between. The CDR3 spells CAWSVPGTPATNEKLFF. In DNA form, the CDR3 reads TGTGCCTGGAGTGTACCGGGGACACCTGCAACTAATGAAAAACTGTTTTTT. The complete variable domain, with remaining parts taken from reference TRBV30 and TRBJ1-4, reads SQTIHQWPATLVQPVGSPLSLECTVEGTSNPNLYWYRQAAGRGLQLLFYSVGIGQISSEVPQNLSASRPQDRQFILSSKKLLLSDSGFYLCAWSVPGTPATNEKLFFGSGTQLSVL.

This clonotype has only one observation. Just one base apart from a much larger clone, this may be a read error. Written as DNA, the CDR3 is TGTGCCAGCAGCATCCGGGGTAGGGCGGGCACCTACGAGCAGTACTTC. The encoded protein is CASSIRGRAGTYEQYF. This rearrangement joins TRBV7-3 to TRBJ2-7, with D maybe TRBD2 (5 bases). Trimming cost V 5 bases and J 2 bases, with 19 bases left between them. The CDR3 is made up of 16 amino acids. The germline V gene has CDR1 SGHTA and CDR2 FQGTGA.

The chain combines TRBV11-1 with TRBJ2-7; either TRBD1 or TRBD2 may fit D (6 bases each). Germline loops: CDR1 SGHAT, CDR2 FQDESV (reference sequence). This CDR3 comprises 13 residues. Trimming left V 5 bases short and J 5 bases short, with 13 bases between. The CDR3 is CASSRRGDNEQYF. In DNA, the CDR3 is TGTGCCAGCAGCCGGAGGGGGGACAACGAGCAGTACTTC.